The 15 T cell receptor beta chains reported below all come from one sample, sequenced in a study of blood T cells in healthy people across ages. The authors ran a second PCR of roughly 6 to 12 cycles using a sample-barcoded 5' primer and a J-beta primer mix. TCRdb analysed the 5' RACE reads with MiXCR anew, one entry per CDR3 protein. The profile covers 750,000 to 950,000 distinct CDR3 sequences, with 53% appearing a single time and about 42% taken by the ten largest. The material sequenced was blood. The receptors here all came from an elderly man in good health.

The chain carries TRBV24-1 and TRBJ2-1; D unresolved. Germline V lookup: CDR1 KGHDR, CDR2 SFDVKD. This CDR3 spans 15 amino acids. Trimming took off 0 bases at V and 4 bases at J, with 9 bases between the two ends. CDR3 loop: CATSDLRYGYNEQFF. CDR3 DNA sequence: TGTGCCACCAGTGATTTGCGTTACGGTTACAATGAGCAGTTCTTC.

The rearrangement uses TRBV27 and TRBJ2-7, with D possibly TRBD2 on 5 matching bases. The V end was cut by 5 bases, the J end by 4 bases, with 24 bases between. CDR1 is MNHEY, CDR2 SMNVEV, per germline (reference sequence). CDR3 length equals 17 residues. The CDR3 bases are TGTGCCAGCAGTCCCAGGTCGGTCCTCGGGGATATATACGAGCAGTACTTC. Protein: CASSPRSVLGDIYEQYF.

The chain recombines TRBV14 with TRBJ2-3; D possibly corresponds to TRBD1 (6 bases). V lost 0 bases and J 14 bases, leaving 27 bases between the germline ends. The CDR3 consists of 17 residues. Germline V gene data show CDR1 as SGHDN and CDR2 as FVKESK. The CDR3 DNA follows: TGTGCCAGCAGCCAAGACCGGGACAAAGGCGAGGACAGATACGCGTATTTT. Translating gives CASSQDRDKGEDRYAYF.

This sequence joins TRBV2 and TRBJ2-4; D unresolved. The CDR3 is 11 amino acids. The germline gives CDR1 SNHLY, CDR2 FYNNEI. Trimming stripped 2 bases from V and 10 bases from J, with 6 bases between. CDR3: CASSENRIQYF. The CDR3 DNA sequence: TGTGCCAGCAGTGAAAACCGAATTCAGTACTTC.

This clonotype was seen a few times. This chain connects TRBV9 to TRBJ2-1, with TRBD2 matching over 7 bases. Germline V gene lookup returns CDR1 SGDLS and CDR2 YYNGEE. There are 15 residues in the CDR3. The V gene end was trimmed by 0 bases and the J gene end by 6 bases; junction bases not matched to a gene: 6. The CDR3 here is CASSVGYAGVNEQFF. The CDR3 DNA reads as TGTGCCAGCAGCGTAGGCTATGCGGGAGTCAATGAGCAGTTCTTC.

The chain links TRBV7-2 to TRBJ1-1; D gene ambiguous. CDR3 length: 15 amino acids. V dropped 1 base and J dropped 0 bases, with 9 bases sitting between them. Germline V gives CDR1 SGHTA, CDR2 FQGNSA. The CDR3 sequence: CASSLERQMNTEAFF. The CDR3 nucleotides are TGTGCCAGCAGCTTAGAGCGCCAGATGAACACTGAAGCTTTCTTT.

This sequence joins TRBV25-1 and TRBJ1-4; possibly TRBD1 for D (5 bases). This CDR3 has 15 amino acids. Germline values: CDR1 MGHDK, CDR2 SYGVNS. Trimming cost V 2 bases and J 7 bases, with 14 bases left between them. CDR3 coding DNA: TGTGCCAGCAGTGAACCCGGGGGGAGAGGTGAAAAACTGTTTTTT. The encoded protein is CASSEPGGRGEKLFF.

In its sample, this clonotype was seen many times. The chain uses TRBV20-1 and TRBJ1-5; 8 nucleotides agree with TRBD1. Trimming cost V 6 bases and J 3 bases; bases outside gene matches: 10. The CDR3 length is 15 residues. The germline V gene encodes CDR1 DFQATT and CDR2 SNEGSKA (reference sequence). CDR3 in amino acids: CSARPDRAYNQPQHF. CDR3 DNA sequence: TGCAGTGCCAGACCGGACAGGGCGTACAATCAGCCCCAGCATTTT.

This clonotype was counted ten times or more. The J gene is TRBJ1-2, the V gene TRBV2; D gene ambiguous. Trimming pared 1 base from V and 5 bases from J, leaving 5 bases between. This CDR3 region has 12 residues. Germline lookup yields CDR1 SNHLY and CDR2 FYNNEI. The CDR3: CASSEGGYGYTF. In DNA, the CDR3 is TGTGCCAGCAGTGAAGGCGGTTATGGCTACACCTTC. The complete variable domain, with remaining parts taken from reference TRBV2 and TRBJ1-2, reads EPEVTQTPSHQVTQMGQEVILRCVPISNHLYFYWYRQILGQKVEFLVSFYNNEISEKSEIFDDQFSVERPDGSNFTLKIRSTKLEDSAMYFCASSEGGYGYTFGSGTRLTVV.

A few counts support this clonotype. The CDR3 DNA sequence: TGTGCCAGCAGTACAGGACAGGGAAACTACGAGCAGTACTTC. It yields the protein CASSTGQGNYEQYF. This chain links TRBV12-3 or TRBV12-4 with TRBJ2-7; 8 positions agree with TRBD1. V dropped 5 bases and J dropped 3; count of bases not matched to a gene: 6. The CDR3 is 14 residues long.

This clonotype was picked up one time. The chain is built from TRBV3-1 and TRBJ1-2, with a tentative D call TRBD1 (5 bases). The CDR3 has 15 amino acids. V was shortened by 0 bases and J by 3 bases, with 11 bases between the two germline ends. Germline CDR1 and CDR2: LGHDT and YNNKEL (reference sequence). CDR3 DNA: TGTGCCAGCAGCCAAGATCTGGGGGGGTACTATGGCTACACCTTC. It specifies CASSQDLGGYYGYTF.

This clonotype appeared a few times. The chain joins TRBV4-1 to TRBJ2-1; TRBD1 or TRBD2 may be the D gene (5 bases each). The J call is doubtful: the DNA matches TRBJ2-7 better. Germline-derived CDR1 and CDR2 are MGHRA and YSYEKL. There are 15 residues in the CDR3. This CDR3 reads CASSQVEGRYNEQYF. CDR3 in DNA: TGCGCCAGCAGCCAAGTCGAGGGACGGTACAATGAGCAGTACTTC.

This clonotype was found once. This rearrangement joins TRBV11-1 to TRBJ2-1, with 7 nucleotides matching TRBD1. CDR3 length: 14 residues. J lost 6 bases, V lost 2 bases, and 4 bases had no gene match. CDR1 SGHAT and CDR2 FQDESV come from the germline V gene (reference sequence). For the CDR3, the DNA is TGTGCCAGCAGCTTAAGGGACAGCCCCAATGAGCAGTTCTTC. Translated, it gives CASSLRDSPNEQFF.

The chain joins TRBV20-1 to TRBJ2-1; 7 nucleotides line up with TRBD1. CDR1 and CDR2 (germline): DFQATT, SNEGSKA (reference sequence). Losses at the gene ends were 6 bases for V and 2 bases for J; bases not matched to a gene: 7. The length of the CDR3 is 14 residues. The CDR3 region has the DNA TGCAGTGCGAGGACAGGCCCCACCTACAATGAGCAGTTCTTC. It is translated as CSARTGPTYNEQFF.

The chain joins TRBV6-5 to TRBJ2-4; 7 bases agree with TRBD2. The end of the DNA aligns better with TRBJ2-7, so the J call may be wrong. The CDR3 consists of 13 residues. Germline loops: CDR1 MNHEY, CDR2 SVGAGI. The CDR3 DNA reads TGTGCCAGCGGTGGGGGGGTTAGCTACGAGCAGTACTTC. Residues: CASGGGVSYEQYF.